What follows are 26 T cell receptor beta chains derived from one specimen sequenced in a study of CD8 T cells in Susac syndrome. Reverse transcription of about 0.5 to 1 ug RNA used random hexamers. TCRdb used MiXCR to reprocess the immunoSEQ multiplex PCR reads, holding one entry per CDR3 protein. The sample records fewer than 200,000 distinct CDR3 sequences, approximately 94% being singletons. Source material: CD4+ T cells from PBMCs. Receptors were obtained from a human donor with Susac syndrome.

V is TRBV15 and J is TRBJ2-1, with a weak D call TRBD2 (5 bases). The V end lost 1 base, the J end lost 8 bases, and 12 bases lay between the germline ends. Per the germline V gene, CDR1 is LNHNV and CDR2 is YYDKDF (reference sequence). The CDR3 spans 14 residues. In nucleotides, the CDR3 is TGTGCCACCAGCAGAGCTCCAGCGGACCATGAGCAGTTCTTC. Protein product: CATSRAPADHEQFF.

V and J are TRBV4-1 and TRBJ2-7; no reliable D call. The CDR3 spans 15 residues. In germline, CDR1 is MGHRA, CDR2 YSYEKL. V lost 3 bases and J 3 bases, leaving 15 bases between the germline ends. In DNA form, the CDR3 reads TGCGCCAGCAGCCAGGCAGAGACCCAGCTCTACGAGCAGTACTTC. It specifies CASSQAETQLYEQYF.

The chain is built from TRBV15 and TRBJ1-5; TRBD1 matches at 8 bases. The ends lost 6 bases at V and 4 bases at J; junction bases unmatched: 5. The CDR3 consists of 14 residues. Germline CDR1 is LNHNV and CDR2 is YYDKDF (reference sequence). The CDR3 DNA is TGTGCCACCAGTGAGCAGGGGGCGAATCAGCCCCAGCATTTT. This codes for CATSEQGANQPQHF.

The V and J genes are TRBV29-1 and TRBJ2-5; TRBD1 is a possible D gene (5 bases). V was pared by 6 bases and J by 2 bases, with 7 bases between. This CDR3 is built from 11 residues. In germline, CDR1 is SQVTM, CDR2 ANQGSEA. The CDR3 DNA is TGCAGCGTGGACATGCAAGAGACCCAGTACTTC. Its protein is CSVDMQETQYF.

This chain joins TRBV7-2 and TRBJ1-2, with a tentative D call TRBD1 (5 bases). Trimming cost V 7 bases and J 2 bases, with 14 bases left between them. This CDR3 spans 14 amino acids. Germline lookup yields CDR1 SGHTA and CDR2 FQGNSA. CDR3 sequence: CASTLAEGNYGYTF. As DNA, the CDR3 is TGTGCCAGCACCCTAGCTGAGGGGAACTATGGCTACACCTTC.

J is TRBJ1-2 and V is TRBV9; D unresolved. Per the germline V gene, CDR1 is SGDLS and CDR2 is YYNGEE. This CDR3 comprises 15 residues. V lost 0 bases and J lost 6, with 15 bases in between. The CDR3, as DNA: TGTGCCAGCAGCGTAGCCCCGCCGGGCGGACATGGCTACACCTTC. It encodes CASSVAPPGGHGYTF.

This chain connects TRBV20-1 to TRBJ1-1; no firm D call. Germline CDR1 is DFQATT and CDR2 is SNEGSKA (reference sequence). This CDR3 is built from 12 residues. The ends were cut back, 2 bases at V and 4 bases at J, with 8 bases in the middle. This chain's CDR3 is CSARLQITEAFF. The CDR3 nucleotides read TGCAGTGCTAGACTTCAGATCACTGAAGCTTTCTTT.

V and J are TRBV20-1 and TRBJ2-1; no clear D. The CDR3 spans 11 residues. The germline V gene has CDR1 DFQATT and CDR2 SNEGSKA (reference sequence). The CDR3 DNA follows: TGCTCTCTAAAGACCTACAATGAGCAGTTCTTC. This gives the protein CSLKTYNEQFF.

This chain links TRBV6-5 with TRBJ1-1; D is undetermined. This CDR3 is 15 amino acids long. Germline assignment: CDR1 MNHEY and CDR2 SVGAGI. Trimming took off 7 bases at V and 1 base at J, with 16 bases between the two ends. The CDR3 coding sequence is TGTGCCAGCACAAACTCTATACAGCAGAACACTGAAGCTTTCTTT. Translated: CASTNSIQQNTEAFF.

The V call is TRBV6-2 or TRBV6-3, the J call TRBJ2-5, with 9 bases aligning to TRBD2. Germline V gene lookup returns CDR1 MNHEY and CDR2 SVGEGT. V dropped 6 bases and J dropped 5; count of bases not matched to a gene: 10. The CDR3 covers 15 residues. This chain's CDR3 is CASSYGGLAQETQYF. In DNA form, the CDR3 reads TGTGCCAGCAGCTACGGAGGACTAGCGCAGGAGACCCAGTACTTC.

The V and J genes are TRBV4-3 and TRBJ2-2; D unclear. The CDR3 spans 16 residues. Germline assignment: CDR1 LGHNA and CDR2 YSLEER. With 1 base removed from V and 5 bases from J, the gap between germline ends came to 14 bases. CDR3 residues: CASSQVGKSRTGELFF. In DNA, the CDR3 is TGCGCCAGCAGCCAAGTAGGGAAGTCAAGGACCGGGGAGCTGTTTTTT.

V usage is TRBV12-3 or TRBV12-4 and J usage is TRBJ2-3; no reliable D call. The CDR3 contains 12 residues. Trimming cost V 2 bases and J 3 bases, with 3 bases left between them. The CDR3 here is CASSLQTDTQYF. CDR3 nucleotides: TGTGCCAGCAGTTTACAGACAGATACGCAGTATTTT.

This chain uses TRBV20-1 with TRBJ1-2, with D tentatively TRBD1 (6 bases). CDR3 length equals 12 residues. The germline CDR1 and CDR2 sequences are DFQATT and SNEGSKA (reference sequence). V was pared by 2 bases and J by 6 bases, with 10 bases between. The CDR3 DNA reads TGCAGTGCTAGAACAGGGAGAGATGGCTACACCTTC. It is translated as CSARTGRDGYTF.

This chain joins TRBV6-5 and TRBJ2-5; tentative D call: TRBD1 (5 bases). There are 18 residues in the CDR3. Germline assignment: CDR1 MNHEY and CDR2 SVGAGI. V shed 0 bases and J shed 2 bases, with 19 bases lying between them. The CDR3 DNA sequence: TGTGCCAGCAGTTACTCTTCGGACACCCAGAGGTTACAAGAGACCCAGTACTTC. Protein product: CASSYSSDTQRLQETQYF.

The V gene is TRBV7-6, the J gene TRBJ1-3, with D possibly TRBD1 on 5 matching bases. Germline lookup yields CDR1 SGHVS and CDR2 FNYEAQ. V lost 2 bases and J lost 4, with 15 bases in between. This CDR3 has 16 amino acids. CDR3 DNA sequence: TGTGCCAGCAGCTTAAGCCCCCCAGGGTTCGGAAACACCATATATTTT. Its protein is CASSLSPPGFGNTIYF.

J is TRBJ2-3 and V is TRBV2; 8 bases align to TRBD2. Germline lookup yields CDR1 SNHLY and CDR2 FYNNEI. The V gene end was trimmed by 5 bases and the J gene end by 5 bases; junction bases not matched to a gene: 6. This CDR3 is built from 14 residues. Here the CDR3 DNA reads TGTGCCAGCAGTCGGGGGGGCCTAAGAGATACGCAGTATTTT. It yields the protein CASSRGGLRDTQYF.

The chain joins TRBV3-1 to TRBJ2-5; 11 nucleotides align to TRBD1. The CDR3 runs to 17 residues. Germline-derived CDR1 and CDR2 are LGHDT and YNNKEL (reference sequence). The V gene end was trimmed by 4 bases and the J gene end by 2 bases; junction bases not matched to a gene: 9. CDR3 in amino acids: CASSPWGQGVGQETQYF. The CDR3, as DNA: TGTGCCAGCAGCCCTTGGGGACAGGGGGTCGGTCAAGAGACCCAGTACTTC.

The gene calls are TRBV29-1 and TRBJ2-3, with unresolved D. Trimming shortened V by 3 bases and J by 6 bases, and 16 bases separated the two germline ends. CDR1 and CDR2 from the germline V gene are SQVTM and ANQGSEA. There are 14 residues in the CDR3. Written as DNA, the CDR3 is TGCAGCGTTGATTTTCGGGTCCCTCCGGATACGCAGTATTTT. It translates to CSVDFRVPPDTQYF.

The gene calls are TRBV5-1 and TRBJ2-3, with 8 bases fitting TRBD2. Germline V gene lookup returns CDR1 SGHRS and CDR2 YFSETQ. The CDR3 extends over 16 amino acids. The V and J ends lost 6 bases and 2 bases, in that order; junction bases with no gene match: 11. As DNA, the CDR3 is TGCGCCAGCACCCCCCCCGGGAGGGCAACCACAGATACGCAGTATTTT. Translating it yields CASTPPGRATTDTQYF.

The V gene is TRBV20-1, the J gene TRBJ2-5, with TRBD2 matching 10 bases. This CDR3 contains 14 residues. The J segment lost 0 bases and the V segment lost 8 bases, leaving 6 bases of the junction unmatched. The germline V gene encodes CDR1 DFQATT and CDR2 SNEGSKA (reference sequence). The CDR3 DNA reads TGCAGTAGGGGTCTAGCGGGGGACCAAGAGACCCAGTACTTC. This sequence encodes CSRGLAGDQETQYF.

This clonotype was seen only once. The chain combines TRBV6-5 with TRBJ2-7; D perhaps matches TRBD1 (6 bases). V lost 5 bases, J lost 7 bases, and 21 bases lay in between. The CDR3 has 15 amino acids. Germline CDR1 reads MNHEY; CDR2 reads SVGAGI. In DNA, the CDR3 is TGTGCCAGCAGTCTCGACAGGTTCGCGACTCGGGAGCAGTACTTC. It yields the protein CASSLDRFATREQYF.

This chain uses TRBV6-5 with TRBJ1-6; 10 bases match TRBD1. Germline loops: CDR1 MNHEY, CDR2 SVGAGI. This CDR3 spans 15 amino acids. The V and J ends lost 2 bases and 9 bases, in that order; junction bases with no gene match: 4. CDR3 residues: CASSYLGTGVSPLHF. The CDR3 DNA reads as TGTGCCAGCAGTTACCTCGGGACAGGGGTTTCACCCCTCCACTTT.

V and J are TRBV6-5 and TRBJ1-6; D is unresolved. The V end was cut by 0 bases, the J end by 8 bases, with 11 bases between. The germline gives CDR1 MNHEY, CDR2 SVGAGI. This CDR3 has 15 residues. CDR3 protein: CASSYSRPGDSPLHF. The DNA of the CDR3 is TGTGCCAGCAGTTACTCCCGGCCCGGGGATTCACCCCTCCACTTT.

V and J are TRBV20-1 and TRBJ1-5, with D possibly being TRBD1 (6 bases). The ends were cut back, 6 bases at V and 9 bases at J, with 15 bases in the middle. The germline V gene has CDR1 DFQATT and CDR2 SNEGSKA (reference sequence). CDR3 length: 12 amino acids. For the CDR3, the DNA is TGCAGTGCCGTCGGGGGCCTGGGGCCCCAGCATTTT. Its protein product is CSAVGGLGPQHF.

The J gene is TRBJ2-5, the V gene TRBV18; 10 positions match TRBD2. The CDR3 is 16 residues long. Per the germline V gene, CDR1 is KGHSH and CDR2 is LQKENI. Trimming at V came to 1 base and at J to 3 bases, leaving 5 bases not matched to a gene. The CDR3, as DNA: TGTGCCAGCTCACCACGGACTAGCGGACCTGAAGAGACCCAGTACTTC. Translation: CASSPRTSGPEETQYF.

The CDR3 spells CASILGQNTEAFF. As DNA, the CDR3 is TGTGCCAGCATCCTCGGACAGAACACTGAAGCTTTCTTT. V gene TRBV2 combines with J gene TRBJ1-1; possibly TRBD1 for D (5 bases). CDR3 length equals 13 residues. V was trimmed by 7 bases and J by 1 base, leaving 10 bases between them. Germline V CDR1 and CDR2: SNHLY, FYNNEI.